The rows below give T cell receptor beta chains drawn from one sample of a study of Ad26.COV2.S vaccination and SARS-CoV-2 variants. The assay was immunoSEQ multiplex PCR, and TCRdb's table has in-frame clones only and misses some. The data show 440,000 or so clones, about 89% seen once. The input for sequencing was peripheral blood, taken in a trial of Ad26.COV2.S vaccine versus placebo. These receptors were obtained from a person between 18 and 60 years old who received the Ad26.COV2.S COVID-19 vaccine or a placebo. The CDR3 runs from the conserved cysteine through the conserved F or W. D genes are given only for firm matches. Where a row states a size, it is once, few, many or the class of an expanded clone; other rows omit it.

D gene: .
V gene: TRBV28
clone size: .
J gene: TRBJ1-5
CDR3 DNA: TGTGCCAGCAGTTTATTTTACGGAGGGAAGGGTGGCAATCAGCCCCAGCATTTT
CDR3 protein: CASSLFYGGKGGNQPQHF

D gene: TRBD1
V gene: TRBV6-6
clone size: few
J gene: TRBJ1-2
CDR3 DNA: TGTGCCAGCAGTCTTCTCGGGACAGGTCCTTCTACTAACTATGGCTACACCTTC
CDR3 protein: CASSLLGTGPSTNYGYTF

D gene: .
V gene: TRBV25-1
clone size: once
J gene: TRBJ1-4
CDR3 DNA: TGTGCCAGCAGCTTTCGCGGAAAACTGTTTTTT
CDR3 protein: CASSFRGKLFF

D gene: .
V gene: TRBV5-1
clone size: once
J gene: TRBJ2-3
CDR3 DNA: TGCGCCAGCAGCCCGACACCTGCCACAGATACGCAGTATTTT
CDR3 protein: CASSPTPATDTQYF

D gene: .
V gene: TRBV5-1
clone size: .
J gene: TRBJ2-5
CDR3 DNA: TGCGCCAGCAGCTTGCTCCAGGGCGGTAGAGAGACCCAGTACTTC
CDR3 protein: CASSLLQGGRETQYF

D gene: .
V gene: TRBV10-3
clone size: .
J gene: TRBJ1-1
CDR3 DNA: TGTGCCATCAGTCCGGTGGCGGCCACTGAAGCTTTCTTT
CDR3 protein: CAISPVAATEAFF

D gene: .
V gene: TRBV7-9
clone size: .
J gene: TRBJ2-7
CDR3 DNA: TGTGCCAGCAGCCCTGGTAGACTAGTCACCTACGAGCAGTACTTC
CDR3 protein: CASSPGRLVTYEQYF

D gene: .
V gene: TRBV28
clone size: .
J gene: TRBJ1-3
CDR3 DNA: TGTGCCAGCACCACTAAGAGGTCTGGAAACACCATATATTTT
CDR3 protein: CASTTKRSGNTIYF

D gene: .
V gene: TRBV27
clone size: .
J gene: TRBJ1-5
CDR3 DNA: TGTGCCAGCAGGGGCGGGCGACAGGGCAATCAGCCCCAGCATTTT
CDR3 protein: CASRGGRQGNQPQHF

D gene: TRBD1
V gene: TRBV15
clone size: once
J gene: TRBJ1-5
CDR3 DNA: TGTGCCACCAGCATCGGAGGGGGCTCTCAGCCCCAGCATTTT
CDR3 protein: CATSIGGGSQPQHF

D gene: TRBD2
V gene: TRBV7-3
clone size: .
J gene: TRBJ2-5
CDR3 DNA: TGTGCCAGCAGCCCAGGCCTAGCGGGAGAAGAGACCCAGTACTTC
CDR3 protein: CASSPGLAGEETQYF

D gene: .
V gene: TRBV4-1
clone size: .
J gene: TRBJ2-1
CDR3 DNA: TGCGCCAGCAGCCAAGGTCCCAATGAGCAGTTCTTC
CDR3 protein: CASSQGPNEQFF

D gene: TRBD2
V gene: TRBV19
clone size: .
J gene: TRBJ2-1
CDR3 DNA: TGTGCCAGTAGTCCCCAGACTAGCTCCTTTGAGCAGTTCTTC
CDR3 protein: CASSPQTSSFEQFF

D gene: TRBD1
V gene: TRBV27
clone size: .
J gene: TRBJ1-2
CDR3 DNA: TGTGCCAGCAGTCTCCGGGACAGGGGGCACTATGGCTACACCTTC
CDR3 protein: CASSLRDRGHYGYTF

D gene: .
V gene: TRBV6-1
clone size: few
J gene: TRBJ1-2
CDR3 DNA: TGTGCCAGCAGTGAACCCCTCGGGGGCAGGGCATCCGGCTACACCTTC
CDR3 protein: CASSEPLGGRASGYTF

D gene: .
V gene: TRBV11-1
clone size: .
J gene: TRBJ2-3
CDR3 DNA: TGTGCCAGCAGCTTAATAGTGACAGGAAGCACAGATACGCAGTATTTT
CDR3 protein: CASSLIVTGSTDTQYF

D gene: .
V gene: TRBV6-5
clone size: .
J gene: TRBJ2-2
CDR3 DNA: TGTGCCAGCAGTTACCGAGGGGGGGCAACCGGGGAGCTGTTTTTT
CDR3 protein: CASSYRGGATGELFF

D gene: .
V gene: TRBV30
clone size: .
J gene: TRBJ1-2
CDR3 DNA: TGTGCCTGGAGTGTAATTGGTCGCAGGACGTCATGGGGCTACACCTTC
CDR3 protein: CAWSVIGRRTSWGYTF

D gene: TRBD2
V gene: TRBV9
clone size: .
J gene: TRBJ2-5
CDR3 DNA: TGTGCCAGCAGTGATACGGGAGGGCCACAAGAGACCCAGTACTTC
CDR3 protein: CASSDTGGPQETQYF

D gene: .
V gene: TRBV7-8
clone size: .
J gene: TRBJ1-5
CDR3 DNA: TGTGCCAGCAGCTCCCGGACGGGGAATAGCAATCAGCCCCAGCATTTT
CDR3 protein: CASSSRTGNSNQPQHF

D gene: .
V gene: TRBV5-4
clone size: .
J gene: TRBJ1-4
CDR3 DNA: TGTGCCAGCAGCCCGACGGGAGAGCGAGATGAAAAACTGTTTTTT
CDR3 protein: CASSPTGERDEKLFF

D gene: .
V gene: TRBV6-5
clone size: .
J gene: TRBJ1-6
CDR3 DNA: TGTGCCAGCGGGAGGGAGACCAATTCACCCCTCCACTTT
CDR3 protein: CASGRETNSPLHF

D gene: TRBD1
V gene: TRBV4-1
clone size: once
J gene: TRBJ1-4
CDR3 DNA: TGCGCCAGCAGCCATAATACAGGGGCGCTTCTCGAACTGTTTTTT
CDR3 protein: CASSHNTGALLELFF

D gene: .
V gene: TRBV19
clone size: .
J gene: TRBJ2-3
CDR3 DNA: TGTGCCAGTAGTATCTTGGGGCAGCCGGGACCGAGCACAGATACGCAGTATTTT
CDR3 protein: CASSILGQPGPSTDTQYF

D gene: .
V gene: TRBV5-5
clone size: .
J gene: TRBJ2-7
CDR3 DNA: TGTGCCAGCAGCTTGGGCATGGGTCAGGGGAACAACGAGCAGTACTTC
CDR3 protein: CASSLGMGQGNNEQYF

D gene: .
V gene: TRBV10-3
clone size: .
J gene: TRBJ2-7
CDR3 DNA: TGTGCCATCAGTGAGTTCAGTCGGCAGGGTGGCGAGCAGTACTTC
CDR3 protein: CAISEFSRQGGEQYF

D gene: .
V gene: TRBV6-1
clone size: .
J gene: TRBJ1-6
CDR3 DNA: TGTGCCAGCAGTGAAGTGGGCTATAATTCACCCCTCCACTTT
CDR3 protein: CASSEVGYNSPLHF

D gene: TRBD2
V gene: TRBV10-2
clone size: .
J gene: TRBJ2-3
CDR3 DNA: TGCGCCGCGCAGCTAGCGGGAGGCCCCGATACGCAGTATTTT
CDR3 protein: CAAQLAGGPDTQYF

D gene: TRBD2
V gene: TRBV5-1
clone size: .
J gene: TRBJ2-1
CDR3 DNA: TGCGCCAGCAGCTTGGTGGCTAGCGGGAGTTTCCCCCATGAGCAGTTCTTC
CDR3 protein: CASSLVASGSFPHEQFF

D gene: .
V gene: TRBV27
clone size: once
J gene: TRBJ2-1
CDR3 DNA: TGTGCCAGCAGGACGCTTCTGCGGTCTACCTCCTACAATGAGCAGTTCTTC
CDR3 protein: CASRTLLRSTSYNEQFF

D gene: .
V gene: TRBV6-5
clone size: .
J gene: TRBJ1-2
CDR3 DNA: TGTGCCAGCAACCCTTCTGGGCAGGGTTATAATGGCTACACCTTC
CDR3 protein: CASNPSGQGYNGYTF

D gene: .
V gene: TRBV28
clone size: .
J gene: TRBJ1-6
CDR3 DNA: TGTGCCAGCAGTTTATATCTCCGCGTGGTAAATTCACCCCTCCACTTT
CDR3 protein: CASSLYLRVVNSPLHF

D gene: .
V gene: TRBV21-1
clone size: .
J gene: TRBJ1-5
CDR3 DNA: TGTGCCAGCAGCAGACAGGGGGGTGTCTGGCAGCCCCAGCATTTT
CDR3 protein: CASSRQGGVWQPQHF

D gene: TRBD1
V gene: TRBV5-1
clone size: .
J gene: TRBJ1-1
CDR3 DNA: TGCGCCAGCAAGTTTGGACAGGACACTGAAGCTTTCTTT
CDR3 protein: CASKFGQDTEAFF

D gene: TRBD2
V gene: TRBV18
clone size: .
J gene: TRBJ2-7
CDR3 DNA: TGTGCCAGCTCACCTGCAGGGACTAGCTCCTACGAGCAGTACTTC
CDR3 protein: CASSPAGTSSYEQYF

D gene: TRBD1
V gene: TRBV6-5
clone size: few
J gene: TRBJ2-7
CDR3 DNA: TGTGCCAGCAGTTACTTAAGAGGACAGGCTCACGAGCAGTACTTC
CDR3 protein: CASSYLRGQAHEQYF

D gene: .
V gene: TRBV4-2
clone size: .
J gene: TRBJ2-1
CDR3 DNA: TGTGCCAGCAGCCAAGATCGGCTCGGGAGCTACAATGAGCAGTTCTTC
CDR3 protein: CASSQDRLGSYNEQFF

D gene: TRBD1
V gene: TRBV11-2
clone size: .
J gene: TRBJ2-7
CDR3 DNA: TGTGCCAGCAGCTGGTCTTTTGGACAGGGGGCTTTCCACGAGCAGTACTTC
CDR3 protein: CASSWSFGQGAFHEQYF

D gene: TRBD1
V gene: TRBV24-1
clone size: few
J gene: TRBJ2-1
CDR3 DNA: TGTGCCACCAGTTACCGGACAGGGTTGGGTGAGCAGTTCTTC
CDR3 protein: CATSYRTGLGEQFF

D gene: .
V gene: TRBV3-1/TRBV3-2
clone size: .
J gene: TRBJ1-1
CDR3 DNA: TGTGCCAGCAGCTTTCGATCGGGGGCTGAAGCTTTCTTT
CDR3 protein: CASSFRSGAEAFF

D gene: .
V gene: TRBV6-5
clone size: .
J gene: TRBJ1-4
CDR3 DNA: TGTGCCAGCAGTAATCCCCCCGCTGGGAGTGAAAAACTGTTTTTT
CDR3 protein: CASSNPPAGSEKLFF

D gene: .
V gene: TRBV27
clone size: .
J gene: TRBJ2-7
CDR3 DNA: TGTGCCAGCAGATCGACAGGGGCGGGGGACGAGCAGTACTTC
CDR3 protein: CASRSTGAGDEQYF

D gene: .
V gene: TRBV6-6
clone size: once
J gene: TRBJ2-7
CDR3 DNA: TGTGCCAGCAGTTACAGTAGACCGGATACCTACGAGCAGTACTTC
CDR3 protein: CASSYSRPDTYEQYF

D gene: .
V gene: TRBV27
clone size: .
J gene: TRBJ2-2
CDR3 DNA: TGTGCCAGCAGTTTGAAGTCACAAACTAACACCGGGGAGCTGTTTTTT
CDR3 protein: CASSLKSQTNTGELFF

D gene: .
V gene: TRBV5-1
clone size: .
J gene: TRBJ2-6
CDR3 DNA: TGCGCCAGCAGCCCGGGCCGAAATTACCTCTCTGGGGCCAACGTCCTGACTTTC
CDR3 protein: CASSPGRNYLSGANVLTF

D gene: .
V gene: TRBV7-3
clone size: .
J gene: TRBJ2-2
CDR3 DNA: TGTGCCAGCAGCTTAGGCATGGGCACCGGGGAGCTGTTTTTT
CDR3 protein: CASSLGMGTGELFF

D gene: TRBD2
V gene: TRBV9
clone size: .
J gene: TRBJ2-6
CDR3 DNA: TGTGCCAGCAGCGTAGCGGGAGGGACCTCTGGGGCCAACGTCCTGACTTTC
CDR3 protein: CASSVAGGTSGANVLTF

D gene: TRBD1
V gene: TRBV7-8
clone size: .
J gene: TRBJ1-2
CDR3 DNA: TGTGCCAGCAGCTTACAGGGGGCTAACTATGGCTACACCTTC
CDR3 protein: CASSLQGANYGYTF

D gene: .
V gene: TRBV2
clone size: once
J gene: TRBJ1-5
CDR3 DNA: TGTGCCAGCGGGGCGCAGGGTTCCAATCAGCCCCAGCATTTT
CDR3 protein: CASGAQGSNQPQHF

D gene: TRBD1
V gene: TRBV6-6
clone size: .
J gene: TRBJ2-1
CDR3 DNA: TGTGCCAGCAGTACGAACAGGGGATCCTACAATGAGCAGTTCTTC
CDR3 protein: CASSTNRGSYNEQFF

D gene: TRBD1
V gene: TRBV5-6
clone size: .
J gene: TRBJ1-1
CDR3 DNA: TGTGCCAGCAGCTTGGGGGGGACAGTCCACACTGAAGCTTTCTTT
CDR3 protein: CASSLGGTVHTEAFF

D gene: .
V gene: TRBV5-4
clone size: .
J gene: TRBJ1-2
CDR3 DNA: TGTGCCAGCACCAAAGAGACGGGCCATGGCTACACCTTC
CDR3 protein: CASTKETGHGYTF

D gene: .
V gene: TRBV21-1
clone size: .
J gene: TRBJ1-3
CDR3 DNA: TGTGCCAGCAGCAAATCGCGGGGCCTTGGAGGGAACTCTGGAAACACCATATATTTT
CDR3 protein: CASSKSRGLGGNSGNTIYF

D gene: TRBD2
V gene: TRBV28
clone size: .
J gene: TRBJ2-1
CDR3 DNA: TGTGCCAGCGTAATGAGCGGGGATAGCTCCTACAATGAGCAGTTCTTC
CDR3 protein: CASVMSGDSSYNEQFF

D gene: .
V gene: TRBV2
clone size: .
J gene: TRBJ2-7
CDR3 DNA: TGTGCCAGCAGGTTATTCGGCGAGCAGTACTTC
CDR3 protein: CASRLFGEQYF

D gene: TRBD1
V gene: TRBV2
clone size: .
J gene: TRBJ1-1
CDR3 DNA: TGTGCCAGCAGTGAAGGACAGGGCGTCTACACTGAAGCTTTCTTT
CDR3 protein: CASSEGQGVYTEAFF

D gene: .
V gene: TRBV20-1
clone size: .
J gene: TRBJ2-5
CDR3 DNA: TGCAGTGCCGCCAGGGAGACCCAGTACTTC
CDR3 protein: CSAARETQYF

D gene: .
V gene: TRBV11-2
clone size: .
J gene: TRBJ1-4
CDR3 DNA: TGTGCCAGCAGCCGACAAAATGAAAAACTGTTTTTT
CDR3 protein: CASSRQNEKLFF